This record looks at one TCR beta chain sequence and its context. There is no known antigen for this receptor. No much larger clonotype is one base removed from it; base qualities were not supplied. Sequencing instrument: Illumina HiSeq 1500. The public reads were reprocessed in TCRdb via fastp at Q25 and MiXCR, keeping in-frame beta chains. Each record represents a unique CDR3 protein, reported with the most common genes and DNA among its rows. Recorded for this sample are 180,000 or so distinct CDR3 sequences; about 15% of them occurred a single time. About 23% of the sample rests with the top ten. This entry comes from a study of T cell repertoires in cytomegalovirus infection (dated 2019 in TCRdb). Study-level background: Donor HLA type was relevant to the analysis, because carriage of CMV infection together with the matching HLA type was indicated by public TCR beta signatures.

The investigation overall reported the following: The ex vivo response was dominated by HLA-C-restricted CMV-specific TCR beta clonotypes, and the single most frequent clonotype in two of eight donors was supplied by these HLA-C-restricted clonotypes. Carriers of CMV infection plus the relevant HLA type were discriminated by the cumulative frequency of public TCR beta family members in the study cohort and in an independent roughly 340-donor cohort.

The CDR3 starts with the cysteine, ends with the phenylalanine, and has 14 residues. Kept here is only the CDR3 DNA, which spans 42 bases and is read in frame from base 1. For CDR1 and CDR2, the germline V gene lists MNHEY and SVGEGT. Between the V and J ends, shortened by 3 bases and 9 bases respectively, the junction contains 15 bases. The receptor chain draws on TRBV6-2 or TRBV6-3 and TRBJ2-4; the D gene is perhaps TRBD1 or TRBD2, each of them matching over 6 bases. The TCR comes from a human donor in good health (CMV status not recorded). Some clones in this sample may be carry-over from other donors' samples. Sequences were obtained from CD8+ T cells from PBMCs. The DNA is as follows: TGTGCCAGCAGTTATAACATACAGGGAGGCATTCAGTACTTC. Translated, it reads CASSYNIQGGIQYF.